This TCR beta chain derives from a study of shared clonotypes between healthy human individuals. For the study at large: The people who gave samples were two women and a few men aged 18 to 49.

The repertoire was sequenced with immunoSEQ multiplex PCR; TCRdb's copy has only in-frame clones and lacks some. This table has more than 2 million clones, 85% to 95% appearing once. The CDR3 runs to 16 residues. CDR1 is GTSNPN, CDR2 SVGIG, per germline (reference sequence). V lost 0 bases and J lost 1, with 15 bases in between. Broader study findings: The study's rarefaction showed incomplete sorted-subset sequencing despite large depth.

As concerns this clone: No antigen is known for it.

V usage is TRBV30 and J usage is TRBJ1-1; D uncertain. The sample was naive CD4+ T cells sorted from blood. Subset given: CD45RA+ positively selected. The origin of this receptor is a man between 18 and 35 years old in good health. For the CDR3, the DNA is TGTGCCTGGAGTGTAGGGCCCCGGACGGAGAACACTGAAGCTTTCTTT. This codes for CAWSVGPRTENTEAFF.